This entry is about one T cell receptor beta chain. Its antigen is unknown. CDR1 is SGHRS, CDR2 YFSETQ, per germline. The CDR3 runs to 14 residues. TCRdb reanalyzed the 5' RACE reads, giving one entry per CDR3 protein sequence and no DNA. With about 300,000 distinct CDR3 sequences in the sample, the ten largest clones hold about 4.2%. This entry comes from a study of T cells expressing NK-cell markers. General study results and limits: Expanded NKG2C+ T cell clones were not confirmed as HCMV-specific. These clonotypes also led the CD3+CD56-NKG2C+ fraction in a handful of donors. Dominant NKG2C+ clonotypes were found to form roughly 1.0-7.0% of CD8+ T cells in 5 or 6 donors.

The TCR sequence derives from a woman between 18 and 75 years old in good health. The sample consisted of blood T cells: a sorted CD56 or NKG2C T cell subset, CD4+ or CD8+ T cells, or bulk PBMC T cells (not recorded which). V gene TRBV5-1 combines with J gene TRBJ2-3; TCRdb picks TRBD1, but there is no DNA to check that call. The CDR3: CASSRQPSTDTQYF.